Presented here are 13 T cell receptor beta chains from one specimen sequenced in a study of T cells in Graves' hyperthyroidism and ophthalmopathy. Amplified TCR beta CDR3 regions derived from RNA transcripts. The HTBI primer set drove a first-round RT-PCR of the TCR CDR3. MiXCR was run by TCRdb on the multiplex PCR reads, yielding one entry per CDR3 protein. Here the sample spans approximately 560,000 distinct CDR3 sequences, approximately 44% being singletons. Sequencing was performed on peripheral blood or thyroid tissue (not recorded which). The receptors originated from a woman aged 18 to 35 with Graves' hyperthyroidism.

The J gene is TRBJ2-5, the V gene TRBV9; 12 bases are shared with TRBD2. Trimming at V came to 3 bases and at J to 4 bases, leaving 13 bases not matched to a gene. This CDR3 contains 18 residues. Germline values: CDR1 SGDLS, CDR2 YYNGEE. CDR3 protein: CASSGTLAGGPGLETQYF. As DNA, the CDR3 is TGTGCCAGCAGCGGGACGCTAGCGGGAGGGCCGGGCCTAGAGACCCAGTACTTC.

The J gene is TRBJ1-5, the V gene TRBV12-3 or TRBV12-4; the D is unclear. V dropped 8 bases and J dropped 0 bases, with 11 bases sitting between them. The CDR3 runs to 14 residues. CDR3 sequence (DNA): TGTGCCAGCGGACGGTCCCTTAGCAATCAGCCCCAGCATTTT. Translated, it gives CASGRSLSNQPQHF.

The CDR3 sequence is CASSKQGAYYGYTF. CDR3 DNA: TGTGCCAGCAGCAAACAGGGGGCTTACTATGGCTACACCTTC. The chain joins TRBV2 to TRBJ1-2; 9 bases match TRBD1. The V and J ends lost 6 bases and 3 bases, in that order; junction bases with no gene match: 5. CDR1 and CDR2 (germline): SNHLY, FYNNEI. The CDR3 is 14 amino acids.

The table lists this clonotype with many counts. The rearrangement links TRBV19 to TRBJ1-4, with D unclear. Trimming cost V 3 bases and J 8 bases, with 10 bases left between them. The CDR3 consists of 13 residues. Germline assignment: CDR1 LNHDA and CDR2 SQIVND (reference sequence). CDR3 protein: CASSIGRGEKLFF. The CDR3 coding sequence is TGTGCCAGTAGTATCGGGAGAGGAGAAAAACTGTTTTTT.

V and J are TRBV9 and TRBJ2-7; possible D gene TRBD1, 5 bases. The CDR3 is made up of 15 amino acids. Germline V gene sequence: CDR1 SGDLS, CDR2 YYNGEE. Between the trimmed V and J ends, which lost 4 bases and 0 bases, there was a span of 14 bases. The CDR3 loop is CASSPGGAISYEQYF. CDR3 nucleotides: TGTGCCAGCAGCCCCGGTGGGGCGATCTCCTACGAGCAGTACTTC.

This sequence joins TRBV11-1 and TRBJ1-1; D not resolved. From germline, CDR1 is SGHAT and CDR2 FQDESV (reference sequence). CDR3 length equals 15 residues. Trimming took off 11 bases at V and 2 bases at J, with 21 bases between the two ends. This CDR3 is CAWNTNLGLNTEAFF. The CDR3 region has the DNA TGTGCCTGGAACACAAACCTCGGGCTAAACACTGAAGCTTTCTTT.

This clonotype was seen more than once but under ten times. The rearrangement joins TRBV2 to TRBJ2-7; D is ambiguous. Trimming removed 5 bases at V and 3 bases at J, with 23 bases between. This CDR3 is built from 17 residues. Germline V CDR1 and CDR2: SNHLY, FYNNEI. The CDR3 DNA follows: TGTGCCAGCAGTTTCACCCTGTCTTCGTCGGTCAACTACGAGCAGTACTTC. Translating gives CASSFTLSSSVNYEQYF.

This clonotype was seen only a few times. V is TRBV20-1 and J is TRBJ1-1, with D hard to call. This CDR3 has 14 residues. Germline CDR1 and CDR2: DFQATT and SNEGSKA (reference sequence). The V end lost 3 bases, the J end lost 1 base, and 12 bases lay between the germline ends. CDR3 protein: CSASSVGENTEAFF. The CDR3 coding sequence is TGCAGTGCTAGTTCTGTTGGCGAGAACACTGAAGCTTTCTTT.

This clonotype was counted ten times or more. V and J are TRBV2 and TRBJ1-6; D might be TRBD1 (6 bases). Trimming pared 5 bases from V and 7 bases from J, leaving 15 bases between. The germline gives CDR1 SNHLY, CDR2 FYNNEI. The CDR3 is 15 residues long. The DNA for the CDR3 is TGTGCCAGCAGTACTTTACAGGGACGGAATTCACCCCTCCACTTT. Amino acid sequence: CASSTLQGRNSPLHF. Complete variable domain (other parts from reference TRBV2 and TRBJ1-6): EPEVTQTPSHQVTQMGQEVILRCVPISNHLYFYWYRQILGQKVEFLVSFYNNEISEKSEIFDDQFSVERPDGSNFTLKIRSTKLEDSAMYFCASSTLQGRNSPLHFGNGTRLTVT.

Notes on this clonotype: One end of the junction does not line up with germline, which may come from a read error. The chain carries TRBV19 and TRBJ1-5; D is ambiguous. CDR1 LNHDA and CDR2 SQIVND come from the germline V gene (reference sequence). The CDR3 loop spans 15 amino acids. The CDR3 DNA reads as TGTGTCAGTAGTATAGGCCCGGGCTTCAATCAGCCCCAGCATTTT. Amino acid sequence: CVSSIGPGFNQPQHF.

This chain links TRBV20-1 with TRBJ1-5; 8 nucleotides line up with TRBD1. The CDR3 has 14 amino acids. The V gene's germline CDR1 is DFQATT and CDR2 SNEGSKA (reference sequence). Trimming at V came to 1 base and at J to 5 bases, leaving 4 bases not matched to a gene. The CDR3 nucleotides are TGCAGTGCTAGAGCCGGACAGGGCTATCAGCCCCAGCATTTT. It encodes CSARAGQGYQPQHF.

The gene calls are TRBV2 and TRBJ2-7, with TRBD1 as a possible D gene (6 bases). CDR3 size: 14 residues. Germline V gene sequence: CDR1 SNHLY, CDR2 FYNNEI. V gave up 5 bases and J gave up 5 bases, with 16 bases separating them. The CDR3 nucleotides are TGTGCCAGCAGTAAGACAGGCGTTTTGGACGAGCAGTACTTC. This gives the protein CASSKTGVLDEQYF. Full variable domain (outside the CDR3, taken from reference TRBV2 and TRBJ2-7): EPEVTQTPSHQVTQMGQEVILRCVPISNHLYFYWYRQILGQKVEFLVSFYNNEISEKSEIFDDQFSVERPDGSNFTLKIRSTKLEDSAMYFCASSKTGVLDEQYFGPGTRLTVT.

Remarks on this clonotype: Sequence at one end of the junction differs from germline and may be a read error. The V and J genes are TRBV6-5 and TRBJ2-5; TRBD2 is a possible D gene (6 bases). This CDR3 is 16 amino acids long. Germline-derived CDR1 and CDR2 are MNHEY and SVGAGI. This CDR3 reads CAISYGRGTYQETQYF. The CDR3 nucleotides are TGTGCCATCAGTTACGGACGCGGGACGTACCAAGAGACCCAGTACTTC.